This section outlines one T cell receptor (beta chain) sequence together with its context. Its antigen is still unknown. Base qualities are not provided; no much larger clone lies one nucleotide away. The data stem from a study of OX40 agonist ivuxolimab in advanced cancers. Broadly, across the study: Ivuxolimab, which targeted the costimulatory receptor OX40 (CD134), was an agonistic, fully human IgG2 monoclonal antibody. The point of sequencing TCRbeta in the periphery was to test whether ivuxolimab changed TCR sequence diversity and drove clonal T-cell expansion. Intravenous ivuxolimab was administered to patients every 2 weeks at six dose levels: 0.01, 0.1, 0.3, 1.5, 3 and 10 mg/kg. The monotherapy dose-escalation portion (N ≈ 52 patients) of the phase I ivuxolimab trial is reported in the paper. Prior anti-PD-1, anti-PD-L1 or anti-CTLA-4 therapy was permitted, and checkpoint inhibitors had been received by about 44% of dose-escalation patients. In the dose-escalation cohort, approximately 82% of patients were male, and the mean age was roughly 56 years with a range of roughly 23 to 79. Partial responses were achieved by three dose-escalation patients, of whom one had hepatocellular carcinoma and two had cutaneous melanoma. Among the roughly 52 dose-escalation patients, about 19 had hepatocellular carcinoma, approximately 15 melanoma, 9 renal cell carcinoma and 9 head and neck cancer. The research as a whole found: After ivuxolimab, expanded clones were on average more numerous among CD8+ T cells than among CD4+ T cells. Partial responders in the 0.1-3.0 mg/kg groups had among the lowest normalized peripheral clonal expansion, especially among CD8+ T cells. Low levels of normalized T-cell clonal expansion were also seen in some nonresponding patients. Clonal expansion of both CD4+ and CD8+ blood T cells was observed from baseline to week 6 at doses 0.1 to 3.0 mg/kg. The antigen specificity of the peripheral T cells that underwent clonal expansion was not determined.

The trial excluded patients who had a history of autoimmune disease or were on systemic immunosuppression. Peripheral blood for TCR sequencing was collected from all dose cohorts at baseline, on cycle 4 day 1, and on cycle 7 day 1. The samples were taken from a phase I, first-in-human, multicenter, open-label dose-escalation trial of ivuxolimab. The trial enrolled adults with locally advanced or metastatic head and neck squamous cell, hepatocellular, melanoma or renal cell carcinoma. CD4+ and CD8+ T cells were sorted separately from peripheral blood before TCR sequencing. Genomic DNA was isolated from the sorted cells so that the TCRbeta CDR3 region could be sequenced. TCRbeta CDR3 regions were sequenced using the immunoSEQ Assay. TCRdb carries this immuneACCESS record with in-frame sequences only. Its versions omit some clonotypes, under half of them owing to an unresolved V gene in the studies checked, with the rest unexplained. The sample table holds fewer than 100,000 clones, of which approximately 86% were seen once. Jointly, the top ten make up less than 2% of the sample.

CDR1 and CDR2 (SGHRS, YFSETQ) derive from the germline V gene. Germline trimming: 0 bases from V, 2 bases from J; junction bases outside gene matches: 8. Counted from cysteine to phenylalanine, this CDR3 has 18 amino acids. The kept DNA is CDR3 alone, 54 bases in frame from the first base. The rearrangement joined TRBV5-1 to TRBJ1-6; 7 of the junction bases match TRBD1. This TCR was recovered from an adult with an advanced solid tumor such as melanoma, head and neck, liver or kidney cancer. This specimen was CD4+ or CD8+ T cells sorted from blood, taken in a trial of the OX40 agonist ivuxolimab. CDR3 region: CASSLESRGEPYNSPLHF. The bases are TGCGCCAGCAGCTTGGAGTCCAGGGGGGAACCCTATAATTCACCCCTCCACTTT.